Listed here is a single TCR beta chain. What it binds is not known. V was clipped by 3 bases and J by 4 bases; unmatched bases: 6. The CDR3 is 15 residues long. CDR1 is SGHNT and CDR2 is YYREEE in the germline V gene (reference sequence). These data belong to a study of brain T cells in children with intractable seizures. Study observations and caveats: Only CDR3 sequence similarity suggested viral specificity, without known HCMV serostatus.

Stated time point: blood from clinic visit 5 months post-surgery; TSC patient then seizure free. Sequencing was limited to surgery cases with top T cell transcript signatures in brain tissue. At least one anti-epileptic drug was given before surgery. Here immunoSEQ multiplex PCR was the method, and the copy in TCRdb shows in-frame clones only, minus some. The sample lists a few hundred thousand clones, 93% occurring once. J is TRBJ2-7 and V is TRBV5-4; TRBD2 matches at 11 bases. The sample was peripheral blood, taken roughly 5 months after surgery. The receptor's source is a boy under two years old with tuberous sclerosis and intractable seizures. In DNA form, the CDR3 reads TGTGCCAGCAGCTCCCAGGGACTAGCGGCATACGAGCAGTACTTC. It translates to CASSSQGLAAYEQYF.